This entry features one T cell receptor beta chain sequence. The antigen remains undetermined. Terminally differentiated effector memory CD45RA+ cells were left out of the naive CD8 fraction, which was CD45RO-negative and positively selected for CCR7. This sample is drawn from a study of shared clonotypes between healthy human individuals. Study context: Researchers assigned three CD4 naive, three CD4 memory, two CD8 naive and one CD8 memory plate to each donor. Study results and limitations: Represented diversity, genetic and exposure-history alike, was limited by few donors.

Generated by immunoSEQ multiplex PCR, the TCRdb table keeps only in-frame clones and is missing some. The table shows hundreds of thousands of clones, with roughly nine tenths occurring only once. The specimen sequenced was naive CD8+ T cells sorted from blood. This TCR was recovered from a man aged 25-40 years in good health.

The CDR3 coding sequence is TGTGCCAGCAGCCCGCGGAACAGGGACACAGATACGCAGTATTTT. Amino acid sequence: CASSPRNRDTDTQYF. This chain uses TRBV7-9 with TRBJ2-3; TRBD1 is a possible D gene (6 bases). V was trimmed by 5 bases and J by 2 bases, leaving 14 bases between them. The CDR3 length is 15 residues. Germline V gives CDR1 SEHNR, CDR2 FQNEAQ (reference sequence).